These T cell receptor beta chains were read from a single sample in a study of blood T cell repertoires in COVID-19. This table comes from immunoSEQ multiplex PCR, and its TCRdb copy is limited to in-frame clones, with some not included. The table includes approximately 170,000 clones, 65% to 85% detected once. Sequencing input: PBMCs or T cells enriched from blood (not recorded which). These receptors were collected from a woman aged 45-60 years in a cohort exposed to, infected with or recovered from COVID-19 (not recorded which). Each CDR3 is given with its conserved first and last residue. D genes are given only for firm matches. A row's size may be missing; if present it is once, few, many or a size class.

>TRBV6-4|TRBJ1-4|NA|NA
CASSRQPSEEKLFF
TGTGCCAGCAGTCGACAGCCTTCGGAAGAAAAACTGTTTTTT
>TRBV19|TRBJ2-7|NA|NA
CASSVTSSGEQYF
TGTGCCAGTAGTGTTACCTCATCCGGCGAGCAGTACTTC
>TRBV27|TRBJ2-3|TRBD2|NA
CASSPTPTSGLLSSTDTQYF
TGTGCCAGCAGTCCGACCCCGACTAGCGGCCTATTGTCTAGCACAGATACGCAGTATTTT
>TRBV7-7|TRBJ2-3|NA|once
CASSLDAGNTDTQYF
TGTGCTAGCAGCTTAGATGCAGGAAACACAGATACGCAGTATTTT
>TRBV6-6|TRBJ1-1|NA|NA
CATTGGSAFF
TGTGCCACCACCGGGGGGAGTGCTTTCTTT
>TRBV5-1|TRBJ2-1|NA|few
CASSDGTLGKGEQFF
TGCGCCAGCAGCGACGGGACTCTGGGTAAGGGTGAGCAGTTCTTC
>TRBV2|TRBJ2-7|NA|NA
CASAGPITDEQYF
TGTGCCAGCGCAGGGCCGATAACAGACGAGCAGTACTTC
>TRBV28|TRBJ1-2|TRBD1|few
CASIPPAGGSYGYTF
TGTGCCAGCATCCCTCCTGCAGGGGGCAGCTATGGCTACACCTTC
>TRBV6-5|TRBJ1-3|NA|NA
CASSYVGLSGNTIYF
TGTGCCAGCAGTTACGTGGGGCTCTCTGGAAACACCATATATTTT
>TRBV5-6|TRBJ2-5|NA|NA
CASSFGDWGPGAQYF
TGTGCCAGCAGCTTTGGGGATTGGGGTCCGGGGGCCCAGTACTTC
>TRBV20-1|TRBJ1-4|NA|NA
CSAMPRGFLFF
TGCAGTGCAATGCCCCGGGGGTTCCTGTTTTTT
>TRBV28|TRBJ1-2|NA|NA
CASINQDSNYGYTF
TGTGCCAGCATCAATCAGGACAGTAACTATGGCTACACCTTC
>TRBV27|TRBJ1-1|NA|few
CASSWRGAGNTEAFF
TGTGCCAGCAGTTGGCGGGGGGCCGGGAACACTGAAGCTTTCTTT
>TRBV19|TRBJ1-5|NA|NA
CASSAPPTGGRDQPQHF
TGTGCCAGTAGTGCCCCCCCAACGGGGGGAAGGGATCAGCCCCAGCATTTT
>TRBV9|TRBJ2-5|TRBD2|NA
CASSVDTSGEETQYF
TGTGCCAGCAGCGTAGATACTAGCGGGGAAGAGACCCAGTACTTC
>TRBV15|TRBJ2-1|NA|NA
CATSRRTEGLRGPDNEQFF
TGTGCCACCAGCAGACGCACTGAGGGCTTGCGGGGGCCCGACAATGAGCAGTTCTTC
>TRBV7-8|TRBJ2-3|NA|NA
CASSDRKTSVGWDTQYF
TGTGCCAGCAGCGACCGGAAGACTTCCGTAGGTTGGGATACGCAGTATTTT
>TRBV6-5|TRBJ2-3|TRBD1|NA
CATLSTGYGTDTQYF
TGTGCCACCCTATCGACAGGGTATGGCACAGATACGCAGTATTTT
>TRBV18|TRBJ2-3|TRBD2|NA
CASSQGLAPVTDTQYF
TGTGCCAGCTCACAAGGACTAGCCCCCGTTACAGATACGCAGTATTTT
>TRBV7-9|TRBJ1-5|NA|NA
CASSLGTWGPQPQHF
TGTGCCAGCAGCTTAGGTACATGGGGGCCTCAGCCCCAGCATTTT
>TRBV19|TRBJ2-5|NA|once
CASSPGTVRETQYF
TGTGCCAGTAGTCCCGGGACTGTCCGAGAGACCCAGTACTTC
>TRBV30|TRBJ1-1|TRBD1|NA
CARVQGGTEAFF
TGTGCCCGGGTTCAGGGGGGAACTGAAGCTTTCTTT
>TRBV18|TRBJ1-6|NA|many
CASSRGGSDNSPLHF
TGTGCCAGCTCACGGGGGGGAAGCGATAATTCACCCCTCCACTTT
>TRBV7-3|TRBJ1-1|NA|NA
CASSPGNLNTEAFF
TGTGCCAGTTCCCCAGGGAACCTAAACACTGAAGCTTTCTTT
>TRBV29-1|TRBJ1-1|TRBD1|NA
CSVGDRVIREAFF
TGCAGCGTAGGCGACAGGGTTATTCGGGAAGCTTTCTTT
>TRBV29-1|TRBJ2-7|NA|NA
CSVYSGRGSYEQYF
TGCAGCGTTTATAGTGGAAGGGGCTCCTACGAGCAGTACTTC
>TRBV19|TRBJ1-5|TRBD1|few
CASSPPGGGFGNQPQHF
TGTGCCAGTAGTCCCCCGGGAGGGGGCTTTGGCAATCAGCCCCAGCATTTT
>TRBV19|TRBJ2-7|NA|NA
CASSQWSGRGLEQYF
TGTGCCAGTAGTCAGTGGTCCGGGCGCGGGCTGGAGCAGTACTTC
>TRBV5-6|TRBJ2-1|NA|NA
CASSLLVYNEQFF
TGTGCCAGCAGCTTGCTTGTTTACAATGAGCAGTTCTTC
>TRBV29-1|TRBJ2-7|NA|NA
CSVLSSGWNEQYF
TGCAGCGTCCTTAGCTCCGGTTGGAACGAGCAGTACTTC
>TRBV6-5|TRBJ2-7|TRBD1|NA
CASNPTGGVQYF
TGTGCCAGCAATCCGACAGGGGGTGTGCAGTACTTC
>TRBV24-1|TRBJ2-5|TRBD1|NA
CATSDSGTGGETQYF
TGTGCCACCAGTGATTCCGGGACAGGGGGGGAGACCCAGTACTTC
>TRBV7-9|TRBJ2-7|NA|NA
CASSSLQGPYEQYF
TGTGCCAGCAGCTCCCTACAGGGACCCTACGAGCAGTACTTC
>TRBV18|TRBJ2-5|NA|NA
CASSPASGQETQYF
TGTGCCAGCTCACCCGCAAGCGGCCAAGAGACCCAGTACTTC
>TRBV9|TRBJ1-1|NA|few
CASSGTGHTEAFF
TGTGCCAGCAGCGGCACAGGGCACACTGAAGCTTTCTTT
>TRBV18|TRBJ2-1|NA|once
CASSPPDGTGNEQFF
TGTGCCAGCTCACCCCCCGACGGCACCGGGAATGAGCAGTTCTTC
>TRBV19|TRBJ2-7|TRBD1|NA
CASSIRQGGYEQYF
TGTGCCAGTAGTATTAGACAGGGTGGATACGAGCAGTACTTC
>TRBV14|TRBJ1-4|NA|NA
CASSQWPGANEKLFF
TGTGCCAGCAGCCAGTGGCCAGGGGCAAATGAAAAACTGTTTTTT
>TRBV27|TRBJ1-6|NA|NA
CASSPIPSGSSPLHF
TGTGCCAGCAGCCCAATCCCCTCTGGTAGTTCACCCCTCCACTTT
>TRBV7-3|TRBJ2-7|TRBD1|NA
CASSLNGGQGGHEQYF
TGTGCCAGCAGCTTAAATGGTGGTCAAGGGGGCCACGAGCAGTACTTC
>TRBV2|TRBJ2-3|TRBD1|NA
CASLKDRGTTDTQYF
TGTGCCAGCCTCAAGGACAGGGGAACAACAGATACGCAGTATTTT
>TRBV18|TRBJ1-4|NA|NA
CASSPVPATNEKLFF
TGTGCCAGCTCCCCGGTGCCTGCAACTAATGAAAAACTGTTTTTT
>TRBV28|TRBJ1-2|TRBD1|NA
CASSPPGGAYGYTF
TGTGCCAGCAGCCCCCCAGGGGGCGCGTATGGCTACACCTTC
>TRBV19|TRBJ1-6|TRBD1|NA
CASRGTEKRYNSPLHF
TGTGCCAGTAGGGGGACAGAGAAGAGGTATAATTCACCCCTCCACTTT
>TRBV28|TRBJ2-1|NA|NA
CASSPTGGKGSGGYNEQFF
TGTGCCAGCAGCCCGACAGGGGGCAAGGGTAGCGGGGGTTACAATGAGCAGTTCTTC
>TRBV12-3/TRBV12-4|TRBJ2-1|NA|NA
CASSFQAYEQFF
TGTGCCAGCAGTTTTCAGGCCTATGAGCAGTTCTTC
>TRBV5-4|TRBJ2-7|NA|NA
CASSLFTGLNTLAYEQYF
TGTGCCAGCAGCTTGTTTACAGGCCTTAATACCCTGGCGTACGAGCAGTACTTC
>TRBV6-5|TRBJ2-1|TRBD2|NA
CASNKERGGYNEQFF
TGTGCCAGCAATAAAGAGCGGGGGGGGTACAATGAGCAGTTCTTC
>TRBV5-1|TRBJ2-1|NA|once
CASSLSLSSYNEQFF
TGCGCCAGCAGCTTGAGCCTGAGCTCCTACAATGAGCAGTTCTTC
>TRBV7-2|TRBJ1-1|NA|NA
CASSLFPDIMNTEAFF
TGTGCCAGCAGCTTATTTCCCGACATCATGAACACTGAAGCTTTCTTT
>TRBV5-6|TRBJ2-7|NA|NA
CASSGTSYEQYF
TGTGCCAGCTCAGGGACATCATACGAGCAGTACTTC
>TRBV6-6|TRBJ2-7|TRBD2|NA
CASSYLAGGTYEQYF
TGTGCCAGCAGTTACCTAGCGGGGGGCACCTACGAGCAGTACTTC
>TRBV6-5|TRBJ1-5|NA|NA
CASSYRAGQPQHF
TGTGCCAGCAGTTACAGGGCGGGGCAGCCCCAGCATTTT
>TRBV5-6|TRBJ2-2|NA|NA
CASSLDRSTGELFF
TGTGCCAGCAGCTTGGACAGGAGCACCGGGGAGCTGTTTTTT